One sample yielded the 20 T cell receptor beta chains listed below, sequenced in a study of shared T cell receptors in the human thymus. Here immunoSEQ multiplex PCR was the method, and the copy in TCRdb shows in-frame clones only, minus some. The profile shows hundreds of thousands of clones, 70% to 90% of them singletons. This same sample was also taken into another study, of human thymus T cells.

The sample was thymocytes. These receptor sequences come from a boy younger than two with a congenital heart defect.

The V and J genes are TRBV29-1 and TRBJ2-2; 9 bases are a match to TRBD1. The germline V gene encodes CDR1 SQVTM and CDR2 ANQGSEA. This CDR3 contains 14 residues. The V and J ends lost 6 bases and 2 bases, in that order; junction bases with no gene match: 4. CDR3 DNA: TGCAGCGTCCCGGACAGGGGAAACACCGGGGAGCTGTTTTTT. Protein sequence: CSVPDRGNTGELFF.

The V call is TRBV15, the J call TRBJ2-5; 11 positions match TRBD2. CDR3 length: 16 residues. After removal of 3 bases from V and 2 bases from J, the junction contained 5 bases not matched to a gene. Germline-derived CDR1 and CDR2 are LNHNV and YYDKDF (reference sequence). DNA for the CDR3: TGTGCCACCAGCAGTAGGGGACTAGCGGATCAAGAGACCCAGTACTTC. Translation: CATSSRGLADQETQYF.

The V and J genes are TRBV14 and TRBJ1-1; 10 bases map to TRBD1. Germline loops: CDR1 SGHDN, CDR2 FVKESK. With V trimmed by 3 bases and J by 5 bases, 6 bases remained unmatched. CDR3 length: 15 residues. For the CDR3, the DNA is TGTGCCAGCAGCCATCGACAGGGGGCAAGGACTGAAGCTTTCTTT. Translation: CASSHRQGARTEAFF.

CDR3 sequence reads: CASSGGRGGGWVTEAFF. The CDR3, as DNA: TGTGCCAGCAGCGGGGGGCGCGGCGGTGGTTGGGTCACTGAAGCTTTCTTT. V and J are TRBV2 and TRBJ1-1; TRBD1 is a possible D gene (6 bases). The CDR3 contains 17 residues. V was pared by 6 bases and J by 4 bases, with 24 bases between. The germline V gene has CDR1 SNHLY and CDR2 FYNNEI. Complete variable domain (other parts from reference TRBV2 and TRBJ1-1): EPEVTQTPSHQVTQMGQEVILRCVPISNHLYFYWYRQILGQKVEFLVSFYNNEISEKSEIFDDQFSVERPDGSNFTLKIRSTKLEDSAMYFCASSGGRGGGWVTEAFFGQGTRLTVV.

The chain employs TRBV2 and TRBJ2-7; D may be TRBD1 (6 bases). CDR1 is SNHLY, CDR2 FYNNEI, per germline. The CDR3 spans 14 residues. Trimming took off 6 bases at V and 0 bases at J, with 12 bases between the two ends. CDR3 DNA: TGTGCCAGCAGAAGACAGGTATTCTCCTACGAGCAGTACTTC. Translated, it gives CASRRQVFSYEQYF.

The chain carries TRBV4-3 and TRBJ2-7; TRBD2 is a possible D gene (5 bases). The CDR3 runs to 16 residues. V gave up 0 bases and J gave up 2 bases, with 14 bases separating them. Looked up from germline, CDR1 is LGHNA and CDR2 is YSLEER. The CDR3 region has the DNA TGCGCCAGCAGCCAAGATCTCGGGGAAGTTCCCTACGAGCAGTACTTC. As protein: CASSQDLGEVPYEQYF.

This clone was detected once. The gene calls are TRBV4-1 and TRBJ1-1, with 7 bases identical to TRBD1. Trimming took 4 bases from V and 3 from J; bases not matched to a gene: 5. The CDR3 is 14 amino acids. CDR1 and CDR2 (germline): MGHRA, YSYEKL. CDR3 in amino acids: CASSPDRDDTEAFF. In DNA form, the CDR3 reads TGCGCCAGCAGCCCCGACAGGGATGACACTGAAGCTTTCTTT.

The V and J genes are TRBV7-8 and TRBJ2-7; D gene unclear. The V end lost 1 base, the J end lost 4 bases, and 14 bases lay between the germline ends. Germline CDR1 reads SGHVS; CDR2 reads FQNEAQ. The CDR3 is 15 residues long. This CDR3 reads CASSLVHPVLYEQYF. In DNA, the CDR3 is TGTGCCAGCAGCTTAGTCCACCCGGTTCTGTACGAGCAGTACTTC.

V and J are TRBV5-6 and TRBJ2-5, with TRBD1 matching 12 bases. Germline CDR1 and CDR2: SGHDT and YYEEEE. Trimming removed 4 bases from V and 5 bases from J; junction bases left unmatched: 12. The CDR3 covers 17 residues. CDR3 sequence reads: CASSTRWGDRGLETQYF. CDR3 bases: TGTGCCAGCAGCACCCGGTGGGGGGACAGGGGGCTGGAGACCCAGTACTTC.

The rearrangement joins TRBV5-4 to TRBJ2-7, with 12 bases matching TRBD1. CDR3 size: 16 residues. Per the germline V gene, CDR1 is SGHNT and CDR2 is YYREEE (reference sequence). V gave up 4 bases and J gave up 6 bases; unmatched junction bases: 11. The CDR3 region has the DNA TGTGCCAGCAGCCCCGGGACAGGGGGCAAAAGGAGCGAGCAGTACTTC. This gives the protein CASSPGTGGKRSEQYF. The full variable domain, rest sourced from reference TRBV5-4 and TRBJ2-7, is ETGVTQSPTHLIKTRGQQVTLRCSSQSGHNTVSWYQQALGQGPQFIFQYYREEENGRGNFPPRFSGLQFPNYSSELNVNALELDDSALYLCASSPGTGGKRSEQYFGPGTRLTVT.

The chain links TRBV4-1 to TRBJ2-1, with D possibly matching TRBD1 (6 bases). The length of the CDR3 is 16 residues. Germline loops: CDR1 MGHRA, CDR2 YSYEKL. V gave up 2 bases and J gave up 2 bases, with 13 bases separating them. Here the CDR3 DNA reads TGCGCCAGCAGCCAACGACAGGAAAACACCTACAATGAGCAGTTCTTC. Its protein product is CASSQRQENTYNEQFF.

The V and J genes are TRBV5-1 and TRBJ2-1; 8 nucleotides line up with TRBD2. The CDR3 has 18 residues. Germline V lookup: CDR1 SGHRS, CDR2 YFSETQ. V shed 3 bases and J 5 bases; nucleotides not matched to a gene: 16. The CDR3 protein is CASSSDPLGGTRHNEQFF. The CDR3 DNA is TGCGCCAGCAGCTCCGACCCCCTGGGGGGGACTAGACACAATGAGCAGTTCTTC.

This rearrangement joins TRBV7-9 to TRBJ2-7, with 7 positions matching TRBD1. Germline loops: CDR1 SEHNR, CDR2 FQNEAQ (reference sequence). V gave up 5 bases and J gave up 2 bases; unmatched junction bases: 15. The CDR3 length is 17 residues. The CDR3 sequence is CASSTQKDRLGTYEQYF. DNA for the CDR3: TGTGCCAGCAGCACCCAGAAGGACAGGCTTGGGACCTACGAGCAGTACTTC. The full variable domain, with the rest looked up from reference TRBV7-9 and TRBJ2-7, is DTGVSQNPRHKITKRGQNVTFRCDPISEHNRLYWYRQTLGQGPEFLTYFQNEAQLEKSRLLSDRFSAERPKGSFSTLEIQRTEQGDSAMYLCASSTQKDRLGTYEQYFGPGTRLTVT.

This rearrangement joins TRBV11-2 to TRBJ2-1; TRBD2 matches at 7 bases. Germline CDR1 SGHAT, CDR2 FQNNGV. V was clipped by 0 bases and J by 7 bases; unmatched bases: 9. CDR3 size: 16 residues. CDR3: CASSLDVPAGWNEQFF. The CDR3 nucleotides read TGTGCCAGCAGCTTAGATGTACCAGCGGGGTGGAATGAGCAGTTCTTC.

The chain couples TRBV4-3 to TRBJ2-7; 7 bases fit TRBD2. The ends lost 6 bases at V and 0 bases at J; junction bases unmatched: 5. In germline, CDR1 is LGHNA, CDR2 YSLEER. The CDR3 runs 14 residues. CDR3 protein: CASRPGLLSYEQYF. The CDR3 nucleotides read TGCGCCAGCAGACCGGGACTACTCTCCTACGAGCAGTACTTC.

The V gene is TRBV7-8, the J gene TRBJ1-5; weak D call: TRBD1 (6 bases). There are 15 residues in the CDR3. Per germline, CDR1 SGHVS and CDR2 FQNEAQ. Trimming removed 2 bases at V and 5 bases at J, with 13 bases between. CDR3 bases: TGTGCCAGCAGCTTAAAGGCGGCAGGGGATCAGCCCCAGCATTTT. It yields the protein CASSLKAAGDQPQHF.

This chain joins TRBV6-5 and TRBJ2-1; 7 nucleotides agree with TRBD1. With 4 bases clipped from V and 7 bases from J, the junction kept 1 base outside the gene matches. CDR3 size: 12 residues. Germline V lookup: CDR1 MNHEY, CDR2 SVGAGI. The CDR3 loop is CASSSDRNEQFF. The CDR3, as DNA: TGTGCCAGCAGTTCGGACAGGAATGAGCAGTTCTTC.

The chain is built from TRBV7-2 and TRBJ2-7; 14 bases are shared with TRBD2. CDR1 and CDR2 from the germline V gene are SGHTA and FQGNSA. The CDR3 has 18 amino acids. The V and J ends lost 5 bases and 4 bases, in that order; junction bases with no gene match: 13. CDR3 nucleotide sequence: TGTGCCAGCAGCCCTGGACTAGCGGGGGGCCGTGGCCCTTACGAGCAGTACTTC. Amino acids: CASSPGLAGGRGPYEQYF.

This sequence joins TRBV6-5 and TRBJ1-1, with 7 bases fitting TRBD1. Trimming cost V 5 bases and J 10 bases; bases outside gene matches: 13. The CDR3 spans 14 residues. The germline CDR1 and CDR2 sequences are MNHEY and SVGAGI. The chain's CDR3 is CASSHLEGGCGAFF. The CDR3 coding sequence is TGTGCCAGCAGTCACTTGGAAGGGGGCTGTGGAGCTTTCTTT.

V is TRBV9 and J is TRBJ1-1; 10 bases match TRBD1. This CDR3 is 15 amino acids long. The V and J ends lost 4 bases and 5 bases, in that order; junction bases with no gene match: 8. Germline-derived CDR1 and CDR2 are SGDLS and YYNGEE. The CDR3 coding sequence is TGTGCCAGCAGCCCCCGGGGACAGGGGAGGACTGAAGCTTTCTTT. This codes for CASSPRGQGRTEAFF.